The 10 T cell receptor beta chains given below trace back to one sample, sequenced in a study of T-cell memory formation after mild COVID-19. One entry per CDR3 protein, called by TCRdb with MiXCR from the 5' RACE reads. There are about 140,000 distinct CDR3 sequences in the sample; 11% to 15% occur only once, and roughly 28% lies in the top ten. Source material: PBMCs or a T cell subset sorted from them (not recorded which). The receptors come from an adult woman who had mild COVID-19 (a few samples of this study predate the infection). Cell type and time point are not known.

This clonotype has more than one count but fewer than ten. This sequence joins TRBV7-6 and TRBJ2-7, with TRBD1 identical over 9 bases. The CDR3 spans 16 residues. CDR1 is SGHVS and CDR2 is FNYEAQ in the germline V gene. With 5 bases clipped from V and 1 base from J, the junction kept 9 bases outside the gene matches. CDR3 amino acids: CASSDPGGQGSYEQYF. CDR3 DNA sequence: TGTGCCAGCAGCGACCCTGGGGGACAGGGTTCCTACGAGCAGTACTTC.

This clonotype was found a few times. The gene calls are TRBV20-1 and TRBJ2-1, with TRBD2 identical over 13 bases. CDR1 and CDR2 (germline): DFQATT, SNEGSKA (reference sequence). This CDR3 region has 16 residues. V shed 3 bases and J 6 bases; nucleotides not matched to a gene: 8. The CDR3 here is CSARDPGTSGINEQFF. CDR3 coding DNA: TGCAGTGCTAGGGATCCCGGGACTAGCGGGATCAATGAGCAGTTCTTC.

This clonotype came up a few times. The V call is TRBV5-4, the J call TRBJ1-1, with 9 nucleotides matching TRBD1. Germline assignment: CDR1 SGHNT and CDR2 YYREEE (reference sequence). The junction had 9 bases not matched to a gene; V was cut back by 4 bases and J by 5 bases. This CDR3 comprises 15 residues. The CDR3 bases are TGTGCCAGCAGCATAAGGACAGGGGAGAGGACTGAAGCTTTCTTT. Translating it yields CASSIRTGERTEAFF.

The rearrangement links TRBV7-8 to TRBJ2-7; the D gene is possibly TRBD2 (6 bases). The V end was cut by 1 base, the J end by 5 bases, with 21 bases between. This CDR3 region has 17 residues. Germline V CDR1 and CDR2: SGHVS, FQNEAQ. The CDR3 loop reads CASSLVARIGSLNEQYF. Written as DNA, the CDR3 is TGTGCCAGCAGCTTAGTGGCTCGGATCGGGAGTCTCAACGAGCAGTACTTC.

The sample holds a few counts of this clonotype. In DNA form, the CDR3 reads TGTGCCAGCAGCGTAGGGGAACAGGGAGTCATGAACACTGAAGCTTTCTTT. Protein product: CASSVGEQGVMNTEAFF. The J gene is TRBJ1-1, the V gene TRBV9, with D possibly matching TRBD1 (6 bases). V lost 0 bases and J lost 0, with 15 bases in between. From germline, CDR1 is SGDLS and CDR2 YYNGEE. The CDR3 covers 17 residues.

As regards this clonotype: Its ends do not fully match the called genes, so a read error is possible. The rearrangement uses TRBV18 and TRBJ1-5; tentatively, D is TRBD1 (5 bases). This CDR3 is 13 amino acids long. Germline CDR1 KGHSH, CDR2 LQKENI. The chain's CDR3 is CASSPEGNQPQQF. The CDR3 DNA reads as TGTGCCAGCTCACCAGAGGGGAATCAGCCCCAGCAATTT.

This chain links TRBV7-8 with TRBJ2-5; D is perhaps TRBD2 (7 bases). From germline, CDR1 is SGHVS and CDR2 FQNEAQ. Trimming left V 5 bases short and J 5 bases short, with 12 bases between. The CDR3 covers 13 residues. In nucleotides, the CDR3 is TGTGCCAGCAGCCCAGAGGGGGGGGAGACCCAGTACTTC. Amino acid sequence: CASSPEGGETQYF.

The chain carries TRBV20-1 and TRBJ1-1; 10 bases line up with TRBD1. In germline, CDR1 is DFQATT, CDR2 SNEGSKA (reference sequence). The CDR3 sequence is 15 residues long. The trim removed 0 bases at V and 6 bases at J, leaving 7 bases unmatched. The CDR3 sequence is CSARDMGQGWAEAFF. In DNA, the CDR3 is TGCAGTGCTAGAGATATGGGACAGGGGTGGGCTGAAGCTTTCTTT.

This clonotype occurred a few times. This chain links TRBV7-9 with TRBJ2-7; D is tentatively TRBD1 or TRBD2 (5 bases each). The CDR3 runs 15 residues. Trimming shortened V by 2 bases and J by 0 bases, and 11 bases separated the two germline ends. Germline V lookup: CDR1 SEHNR, CDR2 FQNEAQ (reference sequence). The CDR3 sequence is CASSLKGTSSYEQYF. The CDR3 coding sequence is TGTGCCAGCAGCTTAAAGGGGACGAGCTCCTACGAGCAGTACTTC.

This chain uses TRBV5-1 with TRBJ1-2; 7 bases map to TRBD1. There are 15 residues in the CDR3. The trim removed 5 bases at V and 4 bases at J, leaving 11 bases unmatched. Germline CDR1 is SGHRS and CDR2 is YFSETQ. The CDR3 bases are TGCGCCAGCAGGCAAGAGACAGGGATGGCCTATGGCTACACCTTC. Its protein product is CASRQETGMAYGYTF.